This entry is about one TCR beta chain. What it recognizes is unknown. Splitting the CD4+ cells yielded a CD45RA+ naive subset and a CD45RA-negative memory subset. This sample was taken from a study of shared clonotypes between healthy human individuals. Whole-study findings and limits: Generation probability values for non-shared clonotypes were lower than those for clonotypes shared by all four donors. The researchers took only blood, and tissue repertoires probably look different.

Only in-frame clones appear in the TCRdb table, and some are missing; sequencing was by immunoSEQ multiplex PCR. The sample yields approximately 2.1 million clones, 93% seen once. V was shortened by 5 bases and J by 0 bases, with 11 bases between the two germline ends. Germline CDR1 and CDR2: SGHVS and FNYEAQ. The length of the CDR3 is 16 residues. This chain joins TRBV7-6 and TRBJ2-6; D possibly corresponds to TRBD1 (6 bases). Sequencing was carried out using naive CD4+ T cells from PBMCs. Stated subset: CD45RA+ positively selected. The clonotype originates from a man between 18 and 29 years old in good health. Some clones in this sample may be carry-over from other donors' samples. CDR3 protein: CASSRTAFSGANVLTF. The CDR3 DNA sequence: TGTGCCAGCAGCCGGACAGCCTTCTCTGGGGCCAACGTCCTGACTTTC.